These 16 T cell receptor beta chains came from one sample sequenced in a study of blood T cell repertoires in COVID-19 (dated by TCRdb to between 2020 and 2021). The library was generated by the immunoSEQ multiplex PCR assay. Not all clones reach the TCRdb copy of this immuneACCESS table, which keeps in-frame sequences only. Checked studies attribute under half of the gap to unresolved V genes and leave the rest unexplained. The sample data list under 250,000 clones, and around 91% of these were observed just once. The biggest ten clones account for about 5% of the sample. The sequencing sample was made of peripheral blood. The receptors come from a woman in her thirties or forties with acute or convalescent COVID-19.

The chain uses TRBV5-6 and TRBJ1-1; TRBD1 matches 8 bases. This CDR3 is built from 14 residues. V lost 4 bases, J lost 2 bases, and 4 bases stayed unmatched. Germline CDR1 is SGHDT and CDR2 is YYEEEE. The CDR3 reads CASSPGTGNTEAFF. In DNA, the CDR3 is TGTGCCAGCAGCCCCGGGACAGGTAACACTGAAGCTTTCTTT. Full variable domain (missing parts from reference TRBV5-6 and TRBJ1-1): DAGVTQSPTHLIKTRGQQVTLRCSPKSGHDTVSWYQQALGQGPQFIFQYYEEEERQRGNFPDRFSGHQFPNYSSELNVNALLLGDSALYLCASSPGTGNTEAFFGQGTRLTVV.

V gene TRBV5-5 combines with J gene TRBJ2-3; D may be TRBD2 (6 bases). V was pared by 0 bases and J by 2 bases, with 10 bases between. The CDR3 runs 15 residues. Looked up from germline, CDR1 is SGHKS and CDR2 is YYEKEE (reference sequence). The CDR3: CASSLVGGLTDTQYF. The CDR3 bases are TGTGCCAGCAGCTTGGTGGGGGGACTCACAGATACGCAGTATTTT. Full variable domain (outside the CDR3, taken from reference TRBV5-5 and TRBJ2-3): DAGVTQSPTHLIKTRGQQVTLRCSPISGHKSVSWYQQVLGQGPQFIFQYYEKEERGRGNFPDRFSARQFPNYSSELNVNALLLGDSALYLCASSLVGGLTDTQYFGPGTRLTVL.

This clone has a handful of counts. CDR3 in amino acids: CASSTQRRTEAFF. Written as DNA, the CDR3 is TGTGCCAGCAGCACCCAGAGGAGGACTGAAGCTTTCTTT. This chain links TRBV7-2 with TRBJ1-1; no reliable D call. The CDR3 loop spans 13 amino acids. Per germline, CDR1 SGHTA and CDR2 FQGNSA. Trimming removed 5 bases at V and 5 bases at J, with 12 bases between.

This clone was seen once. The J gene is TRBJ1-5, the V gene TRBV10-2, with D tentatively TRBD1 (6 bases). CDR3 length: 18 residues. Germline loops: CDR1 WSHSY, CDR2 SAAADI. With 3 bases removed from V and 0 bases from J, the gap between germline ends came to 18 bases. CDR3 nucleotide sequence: TGCGCCAGCAGTGAATCCGTTAGGGGGAGAAATAGCAATCAGCCCCAGCATTTT. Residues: CASSESVRGRNSNQPQHF.

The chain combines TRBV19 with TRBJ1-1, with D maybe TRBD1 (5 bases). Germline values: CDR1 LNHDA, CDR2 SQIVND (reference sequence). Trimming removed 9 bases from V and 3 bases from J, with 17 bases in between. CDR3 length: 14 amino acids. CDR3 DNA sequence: TGTGCCAGACACATTCAGGGAGGCGACACTGAAGCTTTCTTT. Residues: CARHIQGGDTEAFF.

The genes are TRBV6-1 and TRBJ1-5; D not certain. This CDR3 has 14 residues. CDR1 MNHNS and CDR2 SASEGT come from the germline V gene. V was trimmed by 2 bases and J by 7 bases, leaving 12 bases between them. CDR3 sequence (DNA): TGTGCCAGCAGTGAATTGGGAGTGGACCAGCCCCAGCATTTT. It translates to CASSELGVDQPQHF.

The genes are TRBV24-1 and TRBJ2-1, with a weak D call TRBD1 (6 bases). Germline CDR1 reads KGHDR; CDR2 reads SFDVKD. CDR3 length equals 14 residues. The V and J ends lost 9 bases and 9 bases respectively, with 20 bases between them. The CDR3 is CATSSQRQVGEQFF. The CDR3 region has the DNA TGTGCCACCTCCTCCCAAAGACAGGTGGGTGAGCAGTTCTTC.

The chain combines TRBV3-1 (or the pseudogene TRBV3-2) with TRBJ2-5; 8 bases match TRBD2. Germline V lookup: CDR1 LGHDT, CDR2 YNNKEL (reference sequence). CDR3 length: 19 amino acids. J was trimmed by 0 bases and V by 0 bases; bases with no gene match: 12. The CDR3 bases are TGTGCCAGCAGCCAAGACACGGGAGGGGGAGGGTCGTACCAAGAGACCCAGTACTTC. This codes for CASSQDTGGGGSYQETQYF.

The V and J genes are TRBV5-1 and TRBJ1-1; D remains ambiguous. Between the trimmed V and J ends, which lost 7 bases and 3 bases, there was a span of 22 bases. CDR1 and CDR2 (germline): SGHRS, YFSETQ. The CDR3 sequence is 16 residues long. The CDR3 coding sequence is TGCGCCAGCCGTCATCCTTTCCATCGGGAGGACACTGAAGCTTTCTTT. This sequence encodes CASRHPFHREDTEAFF.

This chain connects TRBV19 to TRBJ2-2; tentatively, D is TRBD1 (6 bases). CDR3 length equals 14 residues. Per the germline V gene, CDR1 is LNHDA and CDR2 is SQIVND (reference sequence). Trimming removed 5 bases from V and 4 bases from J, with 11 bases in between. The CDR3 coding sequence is TGTGCCAGTAGTTTAGGACAGAGCACCGGGGAGCTGTTTTTT. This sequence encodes CASSLGQSTGELFF.

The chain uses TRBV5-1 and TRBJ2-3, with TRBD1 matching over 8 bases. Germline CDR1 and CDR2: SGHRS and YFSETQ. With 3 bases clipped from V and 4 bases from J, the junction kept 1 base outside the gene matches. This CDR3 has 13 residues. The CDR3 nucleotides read TGCGCCAGCAGCTGGACAGGGCCAGATACGCAGTATTTT. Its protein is CASSWTGPDTQYF.

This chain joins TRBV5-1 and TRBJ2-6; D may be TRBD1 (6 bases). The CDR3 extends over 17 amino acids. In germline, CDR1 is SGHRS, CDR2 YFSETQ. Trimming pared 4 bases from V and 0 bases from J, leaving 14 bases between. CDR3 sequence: CASSIQGRSSGANVLTF. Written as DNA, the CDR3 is TGCGCCAGCAGCATACAGGGTAGGAGCTCTGGGGCCAACGTCCTGACTTTC.

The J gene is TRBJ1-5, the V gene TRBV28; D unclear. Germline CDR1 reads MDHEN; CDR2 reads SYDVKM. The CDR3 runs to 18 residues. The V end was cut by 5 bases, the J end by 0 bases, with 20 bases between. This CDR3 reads CASSPSLGKLYSNQPQHF. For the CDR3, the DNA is TGTGCCAGCAGTCCCAGCCTCGGGAAACTGTATAGCAATCAGCCCCAGCATTTT.

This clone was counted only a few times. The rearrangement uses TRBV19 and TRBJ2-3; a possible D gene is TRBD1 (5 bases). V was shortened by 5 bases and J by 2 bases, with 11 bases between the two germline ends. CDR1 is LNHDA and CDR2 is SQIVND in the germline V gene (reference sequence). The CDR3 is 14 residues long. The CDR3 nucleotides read TGTGCCAGTAGTCGAGCAGGGCCCACAGATACGCAGTATTTT. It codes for CASSRAGPTDTQYF.

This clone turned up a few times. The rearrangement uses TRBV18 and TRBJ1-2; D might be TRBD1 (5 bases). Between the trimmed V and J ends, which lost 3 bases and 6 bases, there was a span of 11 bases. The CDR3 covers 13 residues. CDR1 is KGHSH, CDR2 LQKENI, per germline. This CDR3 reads CASSPEGKNGYTF. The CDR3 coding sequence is TGTGCCAGCTCACCGGAGGGGAAGAATGGCTACACCTTC.

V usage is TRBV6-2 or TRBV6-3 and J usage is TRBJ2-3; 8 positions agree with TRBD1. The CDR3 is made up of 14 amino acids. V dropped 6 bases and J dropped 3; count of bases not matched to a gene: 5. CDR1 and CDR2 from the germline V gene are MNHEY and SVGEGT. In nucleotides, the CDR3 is TGTGCCAGCAGCCGGGACAGGAAGACAGATACGCAGTATTTT. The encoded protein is CASSRDRKTDTQYF.